The source of this T cell receptor beta chain is a study of blood T cell repertoires in COVID-19. Assay: immunoSEQ multiplex PCR; the TCRdb copy retains only in-frame clones and omits some. The profile covers about 67,000 clones, with roughly 79% appearing a single time and about 6% taken by the ten largest. The germline CDR1 and CDR2 sequences are SQVTM and ANQGSEA. The V gene lost 4 bases and the J gene lost 1 base, with 16 bases spanning the gap. This CDR3 has 15 amino acids. The sequenced sample was peripheral blood. The chain joins TRBV29-1 to TRBJ1-2; the D is unclear. This TCR derives from a woman aged 55-69 years with acute or convalescent COVID-19. The DNA for the CDR3 is TGCAGCGTTGCGAGCAGCCCTACAGATAACTATGGCTACACCTTC. Translating gives CSVASSPTDNYGYTF.